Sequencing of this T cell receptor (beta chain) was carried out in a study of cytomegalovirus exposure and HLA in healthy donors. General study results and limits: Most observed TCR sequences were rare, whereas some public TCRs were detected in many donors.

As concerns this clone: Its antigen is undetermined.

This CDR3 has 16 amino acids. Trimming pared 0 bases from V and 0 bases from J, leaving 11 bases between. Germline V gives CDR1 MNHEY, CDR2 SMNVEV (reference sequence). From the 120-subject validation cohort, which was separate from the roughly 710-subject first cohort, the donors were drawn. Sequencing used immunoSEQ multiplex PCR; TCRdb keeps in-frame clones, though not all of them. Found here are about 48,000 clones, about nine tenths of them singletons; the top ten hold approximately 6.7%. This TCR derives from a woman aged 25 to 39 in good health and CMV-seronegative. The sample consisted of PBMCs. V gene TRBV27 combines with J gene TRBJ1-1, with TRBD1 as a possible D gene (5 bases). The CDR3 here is CASSLSKGPLNTEAFF. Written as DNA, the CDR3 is TGTGCCAGCAGTTTATCGAAGGGGCCCCTGAACACTGAAGCTTTCTTT.